This paragraph reports one T cell receptor (beta chain). Its specificity is not known. This sample was included in a study of T cell repertoires in cytomegalovirus infection. TCRdb re-analysed the reads in MiXCR, keeping a single row per CDR3 protein. Among around 260,000 distinct CDR3 sequences, roughly a quarter were seen once, and the ten largest hold about 15%. The study, taken as a whole, reports: HLA-C-restricted TCR beta clonotypes specific for CMV led the ex vivo response.

The CDR3 contains 14 residues. Trimming removed 3 bases from V and 1 base from J; junction bases left unmatched: 1. Germline V gene data show CDR1 as SGHRS and CDR2 as YFSETQ. This clonotype was sampled from a human donor in good health (CMV status not recorded). Some clones in this sample may be carry-over from other donors' samples. Material for sequencing was PBMCs. The chain uses TRBV5-1 and TRBJ1-1; 9 bases match TRBD1. In nucleotides, the CDR3 is TGCGCCAGCAGCTCGACAGGGGGGAACACTGAAGCTTTCTTT. This sequence encodes CASSSTGGNTEAFF. Full variable domain (rest looked up from reference TRBV5-1 and TRBJ1-1): KAGVTQTPRYLIKTRGQQVTLSCSPISGHRSVSWYQQTPGQGLQFLFEYFSETQRNKGNFPGRFSGRQFSNSRSEMNVSTLELGDSALYLCASSSTGGNTEAFFGQGTRLTVV.